This TCR beta chain was retrieved from a study of shared clonotypes between healthy human individuals. Looked up from germline, CDR1 is KGHSH and CDR2 is LQKENI. V was trimmed by 6 bases and J by 0 bases, leaving 8 bases between them. The CDR3 sequence is 14 residues long. Some clones are missing from TCRdb's copy, which holds only in-frame ones; the method was immunoSEQ multiplex PCR. Of over 1.4 million clones in the sample, approximately 97% were seen once. Details on this clone: Its antigen is unknown. Other DNA sequences of this sample code for an identical CDR3.

Study-level findings and limits: The sharing of 5% to 6.5% of naive CD4 clonotypes was seen across a handful of donors.

The source is a man between 25 and 39 years old in good health. This chain uses TRBV18 with TRBJ1-4; D ambiguous. Input material: naive CD4+ T cells sorted from blood. Subset denoted: CD45RA+ positively selected. The CDR3 region is CASSPGSTNEKLFF. CDR3 coding DNA: TGTGCCAGCTCCCCGGGCTCAACTAATGAAAAACTGTTTTTT.